These 24 T cell receptor beta chains originate from one sample sequenced in a study of PD-L1 blockade in urothelial cancer. Using immunoSEQ multiplex PCR, the repertoire was profiled, and TCRdb retains in-frame clones only, with some absent. The data contain more than 50,000 clones, almost 85% of them singletons. The sequences come from PBMCs, collected around atezolizumab (anti-PD-L1) treatment. The source is a man between 70 and 80 years old with urothelial cancer.

The rearrangement links TRBV10-1 to TRBJ2-7, with D unresolved. Per the germline V gene, CDR1 is WNHNN and CDR2 is SYGVQD (reference sequence). The V end was cut by 3 bases, the J end by 6 bases, with 9 bases between. This CDR3 contains 12 residues. The CDR3 nucleotides are TGCGCCAGCAGTGACAGTTTGTTCGAGCAGTACTTC. Amino acid sequence: CASSDSLFEQYF.

The chain is built from TRBV6-5 and TRBJ2-7, with 7 positions matching TRBD1. Germline V gives CDR1 MNHEY, CDR2 SVGAGI. The CDR3 runs 15 residues. After removal of 0 bases from V and 0 bases from J, the junction contained 2 bases not matched to a gene. This chain's CDR3 is CASSYSGTVSYEQYF. For the CDR3, the DNA is TGTGCCAGCAGTTACTCCGGGACAGTCTCCTACGAGCAGTACTTC.

This clone occurred once. The chain recombines TRBV27 with TRBJ2-7; the match to TRBD1 covers 7 bases. The V gene end was trimmed by 8 bases and the J gene end by 1 base; junction bases not matched to a gene: 8. Germline CDR1 MNHEY, CDR2 SMNVEV (reference sequence). This CDR3 is 14 amino acids long. CDR3 coding DNA: TGTGCCAGCTCTAGACAGGGTCTTTCCTACGAGCAGTACTTC. It encodes CASSRQGLSYEQYF.

This rearrangement joins TRBV7-9 to TRBJ2-7, with 14 bases aligning to TRBD2. V trimming: 5 bases; J trimming: 5 bases; junction bases outside the gene matches: 5. CDR1 and CDR2 from the germline V gene are SEHNR and FQNEAQ (reference sequence). There are 15 residues in the CDR3. CDR3 bases: TGTGCCAGCAGCGGACTAGCGGGAGGTATCCACGAGCAGTACTTC. Amino acid sequence: CASSGLAGGIHEQYF.

By proportion, this clone is medium-sized. J is TRBJ1-4 and V is TRBV11-2, with a weak D call TRBD1 (5 bases). Germline loops: CDR1 SGHAT, CDR2 FQNNGV. With 0 bases removed from V and 1 base from J, the gap between germline ends came to 9 bases. CDR3 size: 16 residues. The CDR3: CASSLDLTGTNEKLFF. The DNA for the CDR3 is TGTGCCAGCAGCTTAGATCTCACAGGAACTAATGAAAAACTGTTTTTT.

This clone was seen a single time. The chain combines TRBV27 with TRBJ2-7; 12 positions match TRBD2. Germline V gives CDR1 MNHEY, CDR2 SMNVEV (reference sequence). Unmatched junction bases numbered 6, after V lost 7 bases and J lost 5 bases. The CDR3 runs to 14 residues. This CDR3 reads CASTSWTSGDEQYF. The CDR3 nucleotides read TGTGCCAGCACGTCGTGGACTAGCGGGGACGAGCAGTACTTC.

V is TRBV27 and J is TRBJ2-1; 10 nucleotides match TRBD1. The V gene end was trimmed by 4 bases and the J gene end by 15 bases; junction bases not matched to a gene: 6. This CDR3 is 12 amino acids long. In germline, CDR1 is MNHEY, CDR2 SMNVEV (reference sequence). The CDR3 region has the DNA TGTGCCAGCAGTTCGCGACAGGGGGCCCTGTTCTTC. Translated: CASSSRQGALFF.

This rearrangement joins TRBV15 to TRBJ2-1, with 10 bases lining up with TRBD2. The germline V gene has CDR1 LNHNV and CDR2 YYDKDF (reference sequence). J lost 7 bases, V lost 2 bases, and 8 bases had no gene match. CDR3 length: 16 amino acids. CDR3 DNA sequence: TGTGCCACCAGCAGACGAAACAGCGGGAGGGGGAATGAGCAGTTCTTC. Protein: CATSRRNSGRGNEQFF.

This chain uses TRBV15 with TRBJ2-7, with 10 bases matching TRBD1. J gave up 3 bases and V 3 bases, and 2 bases lay outside the gene matches. The CDR3 has 14 residues. The germline gives CDR1 LNHNV, CDR2 YYDKDF (reference sequence). CDR3 sequence (DNA): TGTGCCACCAGCAGCCGGGACAGGGGCTACGAGCAGTACTTC. Translating it yields CATSSRDRGYEQYF.

The chain is built from TRBV28 and TRBJ2-7; 10 nucleotides match TRBD1. The CDR3 is 14 amino acids. The trim removed 6 bases at V and 6 bases at J, leaving 8 bases unmatched. Germline CDR1 and CDR2: MDHEN and SYDVKM. This CDR3 reads CASRPSRDRGEQYF. Written as DNA, the CDR3 is TGTGCCAGCAGACCGTCCCGGGACAGGGGCGAGCAGTACTTC.

The rearrangement uses TRBV29-1 and TRBJ2-1, with TRBD1 identical over 8 bases. CDR1 and CDR2 from the germline V gene are SQVTM and ANQGSEA. Trimming took 3 bases from V and 4 from J; bases not matched to a gene: 5. There are 14 residues in the CDR3. Here the CDR3 reads CSVDPGTGYNEQFF. The CDR3, as DNA: TGCAGCGTTGATCCCGGGACAGGATACAATGAGCAGTTCTTC.

The rearrangement links TRBV5-8 to TRBJ1-4, with 7 positions matching TRBD1. The V and J ends lost 4 bases and 5 bases, in that order; junction bases with no gene match: 5. The CDR3 has 14 amino acids. The germline CDR1 and CDR2 sequences are SGHTS and YDEGEE. The CDR3 nucleotides read TGTGCCAGCAGCCGGGGACAGATAAATGAAAAACTGTTTTTT. Encoded protein: CASSRGQINEKLFF.

Comments on this clone: Different DNA sequences within this sample yield the same CDR3. The chain couples TRBV30 to TRBJ2-7; 13 bases match TRBD2. The V and J ends lost 5 bases and 3 bases, in that order; junction bases with no gene match: 10. The CDR3 contains 16 residues. Germline CDR1 and CDR2: GTSNPN and SVGIG (reference sequence). The CDR3 region is CAWSGTRLAGGYEQYF. The CDR3 bases are TGTGCCTGGTCTGGCACAAGACTAGCGGGAGGCTACGAGCAGTACTTC.

The gene calls are TRBV11-2 and TRBJ2-5, with 11 bases lining up with TRBD1. Germline V gene data show CDR1 as SGHAT and CDR2 as FQNNGV. Trimming at V came to 0 bases and at J to 1 base, leaving 1 base not matched to a gene. This CDR3 has 16 residues. DNA for the CDR3: TGTGCCAGCAGCTTAGACGGGACAGGGGGCCAAGAGACCCAGTACTTC. It specifies CASSLDGTGGQETQYF.

This sequence joins TRBV5-1 and TRBJ2-7, with 7 bases lining up with TRBD1. CDR3 size: 14 residues. Per the germline V gene, CDR1 is SGHRS and CDR2 is YFSETQ. V was pared by 4 bases and J by 3 bases, with 7 bases of the junction left unmatched. The CDR3 here is CASSADTGVYEQYF. CDR3 bases: TGCGCCAGCAGCGCGGACACAGGGGTCTACGAGCAGTACTTC.

The rearrangement links TRBV5-1 to TRBJ2-7; 7 nucleotides line up with TRBD1. V shed 7 bases, J shed 2 bases, and the junction held 12 bases outside the gene matches. This CDR3 has 15 amino acids. Germline V gene sequence: CDR1 SGHRS, CDR2 YFSETQ. The DNA for the CDR3 is TGCGCCAGCTACGAAGACAGGGCAGCACCCTACGAGCAGTACTTC. Translation gives CASYEDRAAPYEQYF.

This clone was observed a few times. CDR3 residues: CARATEGFYEQYF. The CDR3 DNA reads as TGTGCCCGCGCCACCGAGGGATTCTACGAGCAGTACTTC. The genes are TRBV6-7 and TRBJ2-7, with D maybe TRBD2 (5 bases). TRBV6-7 is flagged as an ORF with uncertain function. This CDR3 is 13 amino acids long. With 11 bases removed from V and 3 bases from J, the gap between germline ends came to 17 bases.

The chain has TRBV25-1 and TRBJ1-5; no definite D call. This CDR3 region has 14 residues. The V gene's germline CDR1 is MGHDK and CDR2 SYGVNS. Trimming removed 1 base at V and 4 bases at J, with 8 bases between. The CDR3 coding sequence is TGTGCCAGCAGTGAATCAGCGGCTAATCAGCCCCAGCATTTT. As protein: CASSESAANQPQHF. Filled out from reference TRBV25-1 and TRBJ1-5, the complete variable domain reads EADIYQTPRYLVIGTGKKITLECSQTMGHDKMYWYQQDPGMELHLIHYSYGVNSTEKGDLSSESTVSRIRTEHFPLTLESARPSHTSQYLCASSESAANQPQHFGDGTRLSIL.

The gene calls are TRBV30 and TRBJ2-3; maybe TRBD2 (5 bases). Germline assignment: CDR1 GTSNPN and CDR2 SVGIG (reference sequence). Between the trimmed V and J ends, which lost 1 base and 2 bases, there was a span of 7 bases. The CDR3 sequence is 13 residues long. This CDR3 reads CAWSGGLTDTQYF. The DNA of the CDR3 is TGTGCCTGGAGTGGCGGGCTCACAGATACGCAGTATTTT.

This clone showed up just a few times. The J gene is TRBJ2-1, the V gene TRBV28; tentative D call: TRBD1 (5 bases). The CDR3 loop spans 12 amino acids. V lost 4 bases and J 7 bases, leaving 8 bases between the germline ends. The germline gives CDR1 MDHEN, CDR2 SYDVKM. CDR3 loop: CASSWGKNEQFF. For the CDR3, the DNA is TGTGCCAGCAGTTGGGGCAAAAATGAGCAGTTCTTC.

The chain is built from TRBV7-6 and TRBJ2-3; 7 bases map to TRBD1. The ends lost 5 bases at V and 0 bases at J; junction bases unmatched: 8. Germline V gene lookup returns CDR1 SGHVS and CDR2 FNYEAQ. CDR3 length: 16 amino acids. This CDR3 reads CASSTNPTGSTDTQYF. The CDR3 DNA follows: TGTGCCAGCAGCACCAACCCGACAGGGAGCACAGATACGCAGTATTTT.

The chain employs TRBV11-2 and TRBJ1-2; D unresolved. The CDR3 has 13 residues. Trimming removed 1 base at V and 4 bases at J, with 7 bases between. The germline CDR1 and CDR2 sequences are SGHAT and FQNNGV. The DNA of the CDR3 is TGTGCCAGCAGCTTAGGCTATTTCTATGGCTACACCTTC. It specifies CASSLGYFYGYTF.

This clone was seen a handful of times. V is TRBV6-1 and J is TRBJ2-7; D possibly corresponds to TRBD1 (5 bases). Trimming shortened V by 6 bases and J by 3 bases, and 12 bases separated the two germline ends. CDR3 size: 13 residues. Germline lookup yields CDR1 MNHNS and CDR2 SASEGT. CDR3 in amino acids: CASRVGQVYEQYF. The CDR3 DNA is TGTGCCAGCAGGGTTGGACAAGTCTACGAGCAGTACTTC.

This clone appeared once. This CDR3 is CAISESTDGISSYEQYF. CDR3 DNA: TGTGCCATCAGTGAGTCGACTGACGGGATAAGCTCCTACGAGCAGTACTTC. The chain has TRBV10-3 and TRBJ2-7; D perhaps matches TRBD2 (5 bases). This CDR3 has 17 residues. V was shortened by 0 bases and J by 0 bases, with 15 bases between the two germline ends. Per germline, CDR1 ENHRY and CDR2 SYGVKD.